Below, 27 T cell receptor beta chains from the same sample are listed, as sequenced in a study of T cell responses to AZD1222 COVID-19 vaccine. Data came from immunoSEQ multiplex PCR; TCRdb stores just in-frame clones and leaves some out. The table records around 78,000 clones, roughly nine tenths of them present only once. The specimen comprised peripheral blood, sampled 28 days after the second AZD1222 dose. All receptors come from an adult who received the AZD1222 COVID-19 vaccine.

The V and J genes are TRBV27 and TRBJ1-2, with D tentatively TRBD1 (5 bases). The V end was cut by 6 bases, the J end by 2 bases, with 13 bases between. This CDR3 comprises 14 residues. Looked up from germline, CDR1 is MNHEY and CDR2 is SMNVEV (reference sequence). CDR3 region: CASSQPGDNYGYTF. In DNA, the CDR3 is TGTGCCAGCAGCCAGCCCGGGGACAACTATGGCTACACCTTC.

The chain has TRBV6-6 and TRBJ2-7, with 7 nucleotides matching TRBD2. This CDR3 has 11 amino acids. CDR1 is MNHNY and CDR2 is SVGAGI in the germline V gene (reference sequence). The V and J ends lost 9 bases and 2 bases, in that order; junction bases with no gene match: 1. CDR3 DNA sequence: TGTGCCAGTGCGGGGGCCTACGAGCAGTACTTC. Its translation: CASAGAYEQYF.

V and J are TRBV7-9 and TRBJ2-7; D tentatively fits TRBD1 or TRBD2 (5 bases each). The V gene's germline CDR1 is SEHNR and CDR2 FQNEAQ (reference sequence). V was shortened by 5 bases and J by 0 bases, with 11 bases between the two germline ends. The CDR3 is 14 amino acids. The CDR3 sequence: CASSRGPSSYEQYF. In DNA, the CDR3 is TGTGCCAGCAGCCGGGGACCAAGCTCCTACGAGCAGTACTTC.

The count of this clone is one. V is TRBV2 and J is TRBJ1-1; D uncertain. The CDR3 is made up of 12 amino acids. Trimming took 8 bases from V and 1 from J, leaving 8 bases between them. Germline CDR1 SNHLY, CDR2 FYNNEI. The CDR3 is CASPLANTEAFF. Written as DNA, the CDR3 is TGTGCCAGCCCTTTGGCGAACACTGAAGCTTTCTTT.

This chain uses TRBV28 with TRBJ2-1; the match to TRBD2 covers 9 bases. The CDR3 extends over 17 amino acids. CDR1 and CDR2 from the germline V gene are MDHEN and SYDVKM. After removal of 4 bases from V and 9 bases from J, the junction contained 16 bases not matched to a gene. CDR3 nucleotide sequence: TGTGCCAGCAGTTCTTTTACCGGGACTAGCTTTAGTGGTGAGCAGTTCTTC. Protein: CASSSFTGTSFSGEQFF.

The rearrangement links TRBV5-4 to TRBJ2-5; D gene unclear. The CDR3 runs 16 residues. Trimming shortened V by 3 bases and J by 5 bases, and 20 bases separated the two germline ends. Per the germline V gene, CDR1 is SGHNT and CDR2 is YYREEE (reference sequence). CDR3 residues: CASSSPDMKVSETQYF. The CDR3 DNA reads TGTGCCAGCAGCTCCCCCGACATGAAGGTTTCCGAGACCCAGTACTTC.

The genes are TRBV6-5 and TRBJ1-1; TRBD1 agrees at 7 bases. Germline lookup yields CDR1 MNHEY and CDR2 SVGAGI. Trimming cost V 0 bases and J 0 bases; bases outside gene matches: 1. This CDR3 comprises 15 residues. The CDR3, as DNA: TGTGCCAGCAGTTACTCCGGGACAGTGAACACTGAAGCTTTCTTT. Residues: CASSYSGTVNTEAFF.

The chain recombines TRBV30 with TRBJ2-4; 7 nucleotides line up with TRBD1. Germline CDR1 and CDR2: GTSNPN and SVGIG (reference sequence). Unmatched junction bases numbered 5, after V lost 0 bases and J lost 0 bases. The CDR3 has 16 residues. The CDR3 loop reads CAWSVTGALAKNIQYF. The DNA of the CDR3 is TGTGCCTGGAGTGTAACAGGGGCCTTAGCCAAAAACATTCAGTACTTC.

This sequence joins TRBV24-1 and TRBJ2-6; 9 positions match TRBD1. The CDR3 is 16 amino acids. V gave up 2 bases and J gave up 10 bases; unmatched junction bases: 8. Germline-derived CDR1 and CDR2 are KGHDR and SFDVKD. CDR3 sequence (DNA): TGTGCCACCAGTGATTCTCAACCGGGACAGGGAAACGTCCTGACTTTC. Amino acid sequence: CATSDSQPGQGNVLTF.

V and J are TRBV13 and TRBJ1-5; the match to TRBD1 covers 8 bases. Losses at the gene ends were 5 bases for V and 5 bases for J; bases not matched to a gene: 5. Germline V gives CDR1 PRHDT, CDR2 FYEKMQ (reference sequence). The CDR3 has 14 residues. The DNA of the CDR3 is TGTGCCAGCAGCCGTGGACAGGGCGATCAGCCCCAGCATTTT. Translated: CASSRGQGDQPQHF.

This chain links TRBV5-1 with TRBJ2-6, with D maybe TRBD2 (6 bases). V was cut by 6 bases and J by 2 bases, with 18 bases left in between. The CDR3 totals 17 residues. The V gene's germline CDR1 is SGHRS and CDR2 YFSETQ. CDR3 nucleotides: TGCGCCAGCAACGGACCGGGGGTTAGCGCTGGGGCCAACGTCCTGACTTTC. Translation gives CASNGPGVSAGANVLTF. The full variable domain, in which reference TRBV5-1 and TRBJ2-6 provide the parts outside the CDR3, is KAGVTQTPRYLIKTRGQQVTLSCSPISGHRSVSWYQQTPGQGLQFLFEYFSETQRNKGNFPGRFSGRQFSNSRSEMNVSTLELGDSALYLCASNGPGVSAGANVLTFGAGSRLTVL.

The chain joins TRBV28 to TRBJ1-5; D gene unclear. V lost 10 bases and J 3 bases, leaving 22 bases between the germline ends. The CDR3 extends over 16 amino acids. Per the germline V gene, CDR1 is MDHEN and CDR2 is SYDVKM. The CDR3 reads CATTRGVNIYNQPQHF. In nucleotides, the CDR3 is TGTGCCACCACTCGGGGAGTTAATATCTACAATCAGCCCCAGCATTTT.

DNA for the CDR3: TGTGCCAGCAGTCCGCGGGGCACCGGGGAGCTGTTTTTT. Its translation is CASSPRGTGELFF. The chain is built from TRBV27 and TRBJ2-2, with D tentatively TRBD2 (6 bases). Trimming removed 5 bases at V and 4 bases at J, with 8 bases between. The germline CDR1 and CDR2 sequences are MNHEY and SMNVEV (reference sequence). There are 13 residues in the CDR3.

The chain joins TRBV18 to TRBJ2-2; weak D call: TRBD2 (6 bases). This CDR3 comprises 18 residues. CDR1 is KGHSH, CDR2 LQKENI, per germline. Trimming removed 6 bases at V and 4 bases at J, with 24 bases between. The CDR3 DNA follows: TGTGCCAGCTCCCAAAGGAGGGGCCCTCAGGCCTCCACCGGGGAGCTGTTTTTT. Its translation is CASSQRRGPQASTGELFF. The full variable domain, its missing parts supplied by reference TRBV18 and TRBJ2-2, is NAGVMQNPRHLVRRRGQEARLRCSPMKGHSHVYWYRQLPEEGLKFMVYLQKENIIDESGMPKERFSAEFPKEGPSILRIQQVVRGDSAAYFCASSQRRGPQASTGELFFGEGSRLTVL.

This chain connects TRBV10-3 to TRBJ1-5; D is uncertain. Trimming shortened V by 6 bases and J by 0 bases, and 9 bases separated the two germline ends. The CDR3 has 14 amino acids. Germline values: CDR1 ENHRY, CDR2 SYGVKD. CDR3 DNA sequence: TGTGCCATCAGCCCCTCGGCTAGCAATCAGCCCCAGCATTTT. This translates into CAISPSASNQPQHF.

The chain uses TRBV3-1 (or the pseudogene TRBV3-2) and TRBJ2-3; perhaps D is TRBD1 or TRBD2 (5 bases each). CDR1 and CDR2 (germline): LGHDT, YNNKEL (reference sequence). This CDR3 contains 12 residues. V dropped 2 bases and J dropped 6 bases, with 6 bases sitting between them. CDR3: CASSQWGDTQYF. The CDR3 region has the DNA TGTGCCAGCAGCCAATGGGGGGATACGCAGTATTTT.

In its sample, this clone was seen once. CDR3 residues: CASSQIGNTIYF. The CDR3 DNA reads as TGCGCCAGCAGCCAGATAGGAAACACCATATATTTT. The V and J genes are TRBV4-1 and TRBJ1-3; no clear D gene. V was cut by 3 bases and J by 4 bases, with 4 bases left in between. The CDR3 is 12 residues long. The V gene's germline CDR1 is MGHRA and CDR2 YSYEKL.

The V gene is TRBV21-1, the J gene TRBJ1-5; the table's D call, TRBD1, was not checked against the DNA. TRBV21-1 is annotated as a pseudogene. This CDR3 is 16 amino acids long. CDR3 sequence (DNA): TGTGCCAGCAGCAAACACAGACATTATAGCAATCAGCCCCAGCATTTT. Amino acid sequence: CASSKHRHYSNQPQHF.

V and J are TRBV28 and TRBJ2-2; unclear D gene. V was cut by 2 bases and J by 5 bases, with 6 bases left in between. The CDR3 has 13 residues. Germline CDR1 MDHEN, CDR2 SYDVKM. CDR3 in amino acids: CASSLGTTGELFF. The CDR3 bases are TGTGCCAGCAGTTTAGGTACGACCGGGGAGCTGTTTTTT.

V and J are TRBV19 and TRBJ1-4, with a tentative D call TRBD1 (6 bases). The V and J ends lost 8 bases and 2 bases respectively, with 9 bases between them. The length of the CDR3 is 13 residues. CDR1 and CDR2 from the germline V gene are LNHDA and SQIVND (reference sequence). The CDR3 nucleotides are TGTGCCAGTCAGGGGAGGACTAATGAAAAACTGTTTTTT. Encoded protein: CASQGRTNEKLFF.

The chain recombines TRBV6-5 with TRBJ1-2; TRBD1 matches 10 bases. Germline CDR1 is MNHEY and CDR2 is SVGAGI. This CDR3 has 13 amino acids. J gave up 6 bases and V 5 bases, and 3 bases lay outside the gene matches. The DNA of the CDR3 is TGTGCCAGCAGTAACGGACAGGGGGATGGCTACACCTTC. The encoded protein is CASSNGQGDGYTF.

The chain is built from TRBV18 and TRBJ1-5; 8 positions match TRBD1. The germline gives CDR1 KGHSH, CDR2 LQKENI. This CDR3 has 15 residues. V lost 3 bases and J lost 6; bases outside the gene matches: 7. The CDR3 spells CASSPDRGLRQPQHF. CDR3 nucleotides: TGTGCCAGCTCACCCGACAGGGGCCTTCGTCAGCCCCAGCATTTT.

This chain connects TRBV9 to TRBJ2-7, with unresolved D. The V gene's germline CDR1 is SGDLS and CDR2 YYNGEE. This CDR3 comprises 12 residues. Trimming pared 4 bases from V and 9 bases from J, leaving 14 bases between. This CDR3 is CASSLGAPGQYF. The CDR3 DNA sequence: TGTGCCAGCAGCCTTGGCGCGCCCGGGCAGTACTTC.

The gene calls are TRBV4-3 and TRBJ2-7; no clear D. The germline CDR1 and CDR2 sequences are LGHNA and YSLEER. The CDR3 has 14 residues. Deletions cut 1 base from V and 1 base from J, with 8 bases between. The CDR3 loop reads CASSQVSPSYEQYF. Here the CDR3 DNA reads TGCGCCAGCAGCCAAGTTTCCCCTTCCTACGAGCAGTACTTC.

The V and J genes are TRBV7-2 and TRBJ2-6, with TRBD2 matching over 7 bases. The CDR3 loop spans 18 amino acids. The germline gives CDR1 SGHTA, CDR2 FQGNSA. V shed 5 bases and J 0 bases; nucleotides not matched to a gene: 10. The CDR3: CASSQTYGLVSGANVLTF. The CDR3 nucleotides are TGTGCCAGCAGCCAAACCTATGGACTAGTCTCTGGGGCCAACGTCCTGACTTTC. Complete variable domain (other parts from reference TRBV7-2 and TRBJ2-6): GAGVSQSPSNKVTEKGKDVELRCDPISGHTALYWYRQSLGQGLEFLIYFQGNSAPDKSGLPSDRFSAERTGGSVSTLTIQRTQQEDSAVYLCASSQTYGLVSGANVLTFGAGSRLTVL.

The chain links TRBV4-1 to TRBJ1-1; D gene unclear. The germline gives CDR1 MGHRA, CDR2 YSYEKL. Trimming took 1 base from V and 0 from J, leaving 18 bases between them. The CDR3 sequence is 18 residues long. In DNA, the CDR3 is TGCGCCAGCAGCCAAGGATCTCTTCTAGGGATAATGAACACTGAAGCTTTCTTT. Translating gives CASSQGSLLGIMNTEAFF.

The V and J genes are TRBV9 and TRBJ2-2; D unresolved. Germline CDR1 reads SGDLS; CDR2 reads YYNGEE. Trimming shortened V by 6 bases and J by 1 base, and 10 bases separated the two germline ends. This CDR3 region has 14 residues. The CDR3 DNA reads TGTGCCAGCACCCGCCCGGGGAACACCGGGGAGCTGTTTTTT. This translates into CASTRPGNTGELFF.